A selection of T cell receptor beta chains follows, all from one sample in a study of B cell selection in AIRE deficiency. The table came from immunoSEQ multiplex PCR; TCRdb's copy has only in-frame clones and leaves some out. The top ten hold roughly 2% of the sample, which has about 21,000 clones, about 95% seen once. The sample taken for sequencing was Tregs sorted from PBMCs. The receptors derive from a human donor with AIRE deficiency. Both conserved end residues are part of each CDR3. D genes are given only for firm matches. Size tells how often a clone was seen (once, few, many) or the class of an expanded clone, and some rows leave it out.

TRBV27	TRBJ2-3	.	12	.	TGTGCCAGCAGTTCAAACACAGATACGCAGTATTTT	CASSSNTDTQYF
TRBV19	TRBJ2-6	TRBD2	13	.	TGTGCCAGTAGTCTGCGGGAGGAGAACGTCCTGACTTTC	CASSLREENVLTF
TRBV7-9	TRBJ1-1	.	12	.	TGTGCCAGCAGCCAGGGGTTCATTGGAGCTTTCTTT	CASSQGFIGAFF
TRBV6-1	TRBJ1-1	.	14	once	TGTGCCAGCACCCCGGGGGTGGTGGGCACTGAAGCTTTCTTT	CASTPGVVGTEAFF
TRBV5-4	TRBJ2-4	TRBD2	15	.	TGTGCCAGCAGCCCGACTAGCGGGCGCCTGGGAGTTCAGTACTTC	CASSPTSGRLGVQYF
TRBV7-2	TRBJ1-2	.	15	.	TGTGCCAGCAGCCGCCCCCCTAGACAGGAGTATGGCTACACCTTC	CASSRPPRQEYGYTF
TRBV6-5	TRBJ2-7	TRBD2	12	.	TGTGCCGTCGGGAGGGATGTGTACGAGCAGTACTTC	CAVGRDVYEQYF
TRBV5-1	TRBJ2-4	TRBD2	20	.	TGCGCCAGCAGCTTGGAAGGGTCTAGCGGGAGGGCCGCTTCCAAAAACATTCAGTACTTC	CASSLEGSSGRAASKNIQYF
TRBV7-3	TRBJ1-5	.	14	.	TGTGCCAGCAGCCCTATGGGGAGCAATCAGCCCCAGCATTTT	CASSPMGSNQPQHF
TRBV18	TRBJ1-3	.	15	.	TGTGCCAGCTCACTACGTCAGGGGTTCGGAAACACCATATATTTT	CASSLRQGFGNTIYF
TRBV14	TRBJ2-3	TRBD2	16	.	TGTGCCAGCAGCCAAGATCCTTGGCGGGAGGTAGATACGCAGTATTTT	CASSQDPWREVDTQYF
TRBV6-5	TRBJ1-2	TRBD1	14	.	TGTGCCAGCAGTTACCTTGGACAGGGGGCGGTCTACACCTTC	CASSYLGQGAVYTF
TRBV4-2	TRBJ2-3	TRBD2	20	.	TGTGCCAGCAGCCAAGAGGCTAATAGCGGGAGAGTGGCTAGCACAGATACGCAGTATTTT	CASSQEANSGRVASTDTQYF
TRBV7-9	TRBJ2-2	TRBD2	18	.	TGTGCCAGCAGCCTTGGACTAGCGGGAGCGTTGAACACCGGGGAGCTGTTTTTT	CASSLGLAGALNTGELFF
TRBV18	TRBJ2-7	TRBD2	17	.	TGTGCCAGCTCACCTTACTCCGGGACTAGCGGGAGATACGAGCAGTACTTC	CASSPYSGTSGRYEQYF
TRBV6-5	TRBJ2-3	.	14	.	TGTGCCAGCAGACTAGACTTCAGCACAGATACGCAGTATTTT	CASRLDFSTDTQYF
TRBV5-1	TRBJ2-2	.	13	.	TGCGCCAGCAGCTTCTCTCCCACCGGGGAGCTGTTTTTT	CASSFSPTGELFF
TRBV5-1	TRBJ1-1	.	13	.	TGCGCCAGCAGCTTGGACAGGAACACTGAAGCTTTCTTT	CASSLDRNTEAFF
TRBV11-2	TRBJ2-1	TRBD2	13	.	TGTGCCAGCAGCTTGCGGGAGGGCCACGAGCAGTTCTTC	CASSLREGHEQFF
TRBV30	TRBJ1-3	.	11	.	TGTGCCTGGAGAGTCGGGAACACCATATATTTT	CAWRVGNTIYF
TRBV28	TRBJ2-7	TRBD2	14	.	TGTGCCAGCAGCTCCGGGGGGAAATCCTACGAGCAGTACTTC	CASSSGGKSYEQYF
TRBV11-2	TRBJ2-7	.	12	.	TGTGCCAGCAGTCGGGTGGGCGGGGTGCAGTACTTC	CASSRVGGVQYF
TRBV4-1	TRBJ1-2	TRBD1	17	.	TGCGCCAGCAGCCAAGCGGAGAGACAGGGGGCTTACGATGGCTACACCTTC	CASSQAERQGAYDGYTF
TRBV6-4	TRBJ2-1	.	13	.	TGTGCCAGCAGTGAAATAGCCGGCAATGAGCAGTTCTTC	CASSEIAGNEQFF
TRBV30	TRBJ1-5	.	13	.	TGTGCCTGGAGTCCGGGACTGTTTCAGCCCCAGCATTTT	CAWSPGLFQPQHF
TRBV4-3	TRBJ2-7	.	14	.	TGCGCCAGCAGCCAAGATCACACAGCCGCCGAGCAGTACTTC	CASSQDHTAAEQYF
TRBV9	TRBJ2-1	TRBD2	15	.	TGTGCCAGCAGCGTAGACGGCGGGAGTACAAATGAGCAGTTCTTC	CASSVDGGSTNEQFF
TRBV5-4	TRBJ1-2	.	14	.	TGTGCCAGCAGCCCAACTAACAGGGACTATGGCTACACCTTC	CASSPTNRDYGYTF
TRBV2	TRBJ2-1	TRBD2	15	.	TGTGCCACCAGGCGTCCCAGCGGGGGTTACAATGAGCAGTTCTTC	CATRRPSGGYNEQFF
TRBV11-3	TRBJ2-3	.	12	.	TGTGCCAGCAGCTTAGTTTCCCGTACGCAGTATTTT	CASSLVSRTQYF
TRBV5-6	TRBJ1-4	.	19	once	TGTGCCAGCAGCTTTATCGCGCCCTTGAGGGCTGGTTCTAATGAAAAACTGTTTTTT	CASSFIAPLRAGSNEKLFF
TRBV7-2	TRBJ2-4	TRBD1	16	once	TGTGCCAGCCAGACAGGGGGCACTTTGACCAAAAACATTCAGTACTTC	CASQTGGTLTKNIQYF
TRBV7-8	TRBJ1-1	.	14	.	TGTGCCAGCAGCTTAGGAAGAAGAGAGGCTGAAGCTTTCTTT	CASSLGRREAEAFF
TRBV28	TRBJ1-2	TRBD1	15	.	TGTGCCAGCAGTCCGAGGGGACAGTATTGGGTTGGCTACACCTTC	CASSPRGQYWVGYTF
TRBV4-1	TRBJ1-6	TRBD1	18	.	TGCGCCAGCAGCCAAGATCCCCGGGACAGGGGGAGACATTCACCCCTCCACTTT	CASSQDPRDRGRHSPLHF
TRBV19	TRBJ2-7	.	15	.	TGTGCCAGTAGTTTACAGGTATGGAGCTCCTACGAGCAGTACTTC	CASSLQVWSSYEQYF
TRBV7-9	TRBJ1-5	.	13	.	TGTGCCAGCAGCGGCTCGATAGGACAGCCCCAGCATTTT	CASSGSIGQPQHF
TRBV19	TRBJ1-2	.	14	few	TGTGCCAGTAGTTTACACAGGGCTAACTATGGCTACACCTTC	CASSLHRANYGYTF
TRBV19	TRBJ2-2	.	17	.	TGTGCCAGTAGTATACCAAAAGCAGCCAGGAACACCGGGGAGCTGTTTTTT	CASSIPKAARNTGELFF
TRBV27	TRBJ2-3	TRBD1	15	.	TGTGCCAGCAGTTTGGGACAGGGGTTCACAGATACGCAGTATTTT	CASSLGQGFTDTQYF
TRBV6-5	TRBJ1-2	.	14	once	TGTGCCAGCAGTTACGGGAGTTATAGCTATGGCTACACCTTC	CASSYGSYSYGYTF
TRBV20-1	TRBJ2-3	.	11	.	TGCAGTGCTAGGTTCTCACTAAGTCAGTATTTT	CSARFSLSQYF
TRBV6-1	TRBJ2-7	.	12	.	TGTGCCAGCAGTGGTCGTGCCCACGAGCAGTACTTC	CASSGRAHEQYF
TRBV28	TRBJ2-7	.	13	.	TGTGCCAGCAGTTCTCATAGCGCAGGCGAGCAGTACTTC	CASSSHSAGEQYF
TRBV5-1	TRBJ2-5	.	12	once	TGCGCCAGCAGCTTGTCTGTGGAGACCCAGTACTTC	CASSLSVETQYF
TRBV5-1	TRBJ2-5	.	14	.	TGCGCCAGCAGCCGAGGGGGTGCAAGAGAGACCCAGTACTTC	CASSRGGARETQYF
TRBV6-6	TRBJ1-1	TRBD1	15	.	TGTGCCAGCAGTCGACAGGGCTTGGGTAACACTGAAGCTTTCTTT	CASSRQGLGNTEAFF
TRBV10-1	TRBJ2-1	TRBD2	16	.	TGCGCCAGCAGTGAGTCGTCGCTAGCGGGAGACAATGAGCAGTTCTTC	CASSESSLAGDNEQFF
TRBV19	TRBJ2-7	.	13	.	TGTGCCAGTAGTATTAGGGAGCCCCACGAGCAGTACTTC	CASSIREPHEQYF
TRBV27	TRBJ2-6	TRBD1	15	.	TGTGCCAGCAGAGGGACAGGGCTCGGGGCCAACGTCCTGACTTTC	CASRGTGLGANVLTF